Described below is a single T cell receptor beta chain sequence and its context. Antigen unknown. One end of the junction varies from germline; a read error may be responsible. The sample is drawn from a study of PD-1 blockade in classical Hodgkin lymphoma. Study results and limitations: Baseline TCR diversity was reportedly lower in newly diagnosed patients than in healthy donors. It was reported as lower still in relapsed/refractory patients.

Per germline, CDR1 SGHDN and CDR2 FVKESK. This CDR3 is built from 14 residues. Profiled with immunoSEQ multiplex PCR; TCRdb holds only in-frame clones, not every one. The table records 45,000 or so clones, roughly 91% of them present only once. Described time point: newly diagnosed, previously untreated cHL patient sample. It was PBMCs in newly diagnosed, untreated classical Hodgkin lymphoma that served as comparison. The rearrangement joins TRBV14 to TRBJ1-4; 7 bases are a match to TRBD1. The sequencing sample was made of peripheral blood mononuclear cells (PBMCs). The sequence came from a human donor with classical Hodgkin lymphoma. The chain's CDR3 is CASRFTGVNGKLFF. The CDR3, as DNA: TGTGCCAGCAGATTCACAGGGGTAAATGGAAAACTGTTTTTT.